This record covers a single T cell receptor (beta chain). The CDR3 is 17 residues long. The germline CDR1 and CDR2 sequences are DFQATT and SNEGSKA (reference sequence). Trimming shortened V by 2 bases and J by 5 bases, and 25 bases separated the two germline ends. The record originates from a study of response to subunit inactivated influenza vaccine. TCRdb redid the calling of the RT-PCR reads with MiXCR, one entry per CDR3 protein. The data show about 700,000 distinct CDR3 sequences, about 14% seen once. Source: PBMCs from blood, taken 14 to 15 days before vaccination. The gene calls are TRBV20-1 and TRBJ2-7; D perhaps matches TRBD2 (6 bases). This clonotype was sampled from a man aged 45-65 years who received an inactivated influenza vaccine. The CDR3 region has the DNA TGCAGTGCTAGACGTGACGCCTCGGGAGTCAAAGGGAACGAGCAGTACTTC. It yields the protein CSARRDASGVKGNEQYF.